The 32 T cell receptor beta chains reported below all come from one sample, sequenced in a study of blood T cells in healthy people across ages. A second PCR of about 7 to 12 cycles used a sample-barcoded 5' primer and a J-beta primer mix. TCRdb independently ran MiXCR on the 5' RACE reads; one entry per CDR3 protein. In the table there are hundreds of thousands of distinct CDR3 sequences, about 34% of which are singletons. The sample taken for sequencing was blood. Receptors were obtained from a woman of 80 years or more in good health.

This clonotype was seen just once. The chain recombines TRBV25-1 with TRBJ1-2; D ambiguous. The CDR3 has 14 residues. V gave up 1 base and J gave up 7 bases, with 13 bases separating them. The V gene's germline CDR1 is MGHDK and CDR2 SYGVNS. The CDR3, as DNA: TGTGCCAGCAGTGAATCCGGGAGGCCAGGTGGCTACACCTTC. This sequence encodes CASSESGRPGGYTF.

At least ten counts were recorded for this clonotype. This sequence joins TRBV28 and TRBJ2-3, with 9 bases fitting TRBD1. The CDR3 totals 20 residues. Germline assignment: CDR1 MDHEN and CDR2 SYDVKM. V lost 5 bases and J lost 0; bases outside the gene matches: 18. The CDR3 sequence is CASSGLSGTGWILSTDTQYF. CDR3 DNA: TGTGCCAGCAGTGGTCTCTCCGGGACAGGGTGGATCTTGAGCACAGATACGCAGTATTTT.

The chain joins TRBV11-3 to TRBJ1-2; TRBD1 might be the D (5 bases). The V gene lost 2 bases and the J gene lost 8 bases, with 12 bases spanning the gap. The V gene's germline CDR1 is SGHNT and CDR2 YENEEA. This CDR3 comprises 13 residues. DNA of the CDR3: TGTGCCAGCAGCTTAACGGGACTGCGGGGCTACACCTTC. Translating it yields CASSLTGLRGYTF.

This clonotype was recorded a few times. This chain joins TRBV20-1 and TRBJ2-5, with D possibly being TRBD2 (6 bases). The CDR3 is 13 amino acids. In germline, CDR1 is DFQATT, CDR2 SNEGSKA (reference sequence). Trimming cost V 4 bases and J 3 bases, with 12 bases left between them. The CDR3 loop is CSANSKREETQYF. DNA for the CDR3: TGCAGTGCTAATTCGAAGCGGGAAGAGACCCAGTACTTC.

This clonotype came up many times. The V and J genes are TRBV10-3 and TRBJ2-3; D may be TRBD2 (7 bases). The CDR3 sequence is 12 residues long. The V gene's germline CDR1 is ENHRY and CDR2 SYGVKD. The ends were cut back, 6 bases at V and 6 bases at J, with 10 bases in the middle. This CDR3 reads CAIRGGADTQYF. The CDR3 nucleotides read TGTGCCATCAGAGGGGGGGCGGATACGCAGTATTTT.

This clonotype was detected ten times or more. This chain uses TRBV14 with TRBJ2-1; D might be TRBD1 (5 bases). Trimming took 1 base from V and 9 from J, leaving 7 bases between them. The CDR3 has 12 residues. Germline loops: CDR1 SGHDN, CDR2 FVKESK. The CDR3 DNA reads as TGTGCCAGCAGCCAAGTGACAGCTGAGCAGTTCTTC. As protein: CASSQVTAEQFF.

V gene TRBV12-3 or TRBV12-4 combines with J gene TRBJ2-1; possible D gene TRBD1, 6 bases. The length of the CDR3 is 13 residues. V was trimmed by 3 bases and J by 7 bases, leaving 10 bases between them. The CDR3 DNA reads TGTGCCAGCAGTTTCCACACAGGGAATGAGCAGTTCTTC. Protein sequence: CASSFHTGNEQFF.

The V and J genes are TRBV9 and TRBJ1-2; 9 bases align to TRBD1. Germline values: CDR1 SGDLS, CDR2 YYNGEE. Losses at the gene ends were 4 bases for V and 4 bases for J; bases not matched to a gene: 8. The CDR3 covers 15 residues. This chain's CDR3 is CASSISGTGFYGYTF. In DNA form, the CDR3 reads TGTGCCAGCAGCATCTCAGGGACAGGGTTCTATGGCTACACCTTC.

The sample holds many counts of this clonotype. The V and J genes are TRBV7-2 and TRBJ2-5; 8 nucleotides match TRBD2. J gave up 2 bases and V 0 bases, and 14 bases lay outside the gene matches. Germline CDR1 reads SGHTA; CDR2 reads FQGNSA. The CDR3 covers 19 residues. The CDR3 DNA reads as TGTGCCAGCAGCTTAGCGGTTGGGGGTTCGGGCGGGGGGCAAGAGACCCAGTACTTC. It is translated as CASSLAVGGSGGGQETQYF.

Details on this clonotype: The junction does not match germline at one end; this may be a read error. This chain links TRBV28 with TRBJ2-7, with D tentatively TRBD1 (5 bases). In germline, CDR1 is MDHEN, CDR2 SYDVKM. The CDR3 loop spans 13 amino acids. The CDR3 nucleotides are TGTGCCAGCAGGTTATTAAGGGGTGGGGAGCAGTACTTC. Translation: CASRLLRGGEQYF.

This clonotype was detected only a few times. J is TRBJ1-2 and V is TRBV3-1; 9 bases line up with TRBD1. This CDR3 contains 14 residues. After removal of 0 bases from V and 8 bases from J, the junction contained 4 bases not matched to a gene. Per germline, CDR1 LGHDT and CDR2 YNNKEL (reference sequence). The CDR3 DNA is TGTGCCAGCAGCCAAGACGCCGGGACAGGGGGCTACACCTTC. Its translation is CASSQDAGTGGYTF. The whole variable domain, filled in from reference TRBV3-1 and TRBJ1-2, reads DTAVSQTPKYLVTQMGNDKSIKCEQNLGHDTMYWYKQDSKKFLKIMFSYNNKELIINETVPNRFSPKSPDKAHLNLHINSLELGDSAVYFCASSQDAGTGGYTFGSGTRLTVV.

Ten or more counts support this clonotype. The rearrangement uses TRBV12-3 or TRBV12-4 and TRBJ2-1; TRBD2 aligns across 8 bases. J gave up 5 bases and V 2 bases, and 2 bases lay outside the gene matches. The CDR3 length is 14 residues. The DNA of the CDR3 is TGTGCCAGCAGTTTAAACGGGGGGGACAATGAGCAGTTCTTC. Its translation is CASSLNGGDNEQFF.

The genes are TRBV4-1 and TRBJ1-2; D perhaps matches TRBD1 (5 bases). The CDR3 is made up of 15 amino acids. Trimming left V 0 bases short and J 4 bases short, with 12 bases between. CDR1 is MGHRA and CDR2 is YSYEKL in the germline V gene. CDR3 amino acids: CASSQERGLGYGYTF. The CDR3 DNA is TGCGCCAGCAGCCAAGAACGGGGGTTAGGCTATGGCTACACCTTC.

V usage is TRBV11-2 and J usage is TRBJ1-1, with 7 bases that match TRBD1. After removal of 0 bases from V and 1 base from J, the junction contained 8 bases not matched to a gene. Germline loops: CDR1 SGHAT, CDR2 FQNNGV. CDR3 length: 17 amino acids. The CDR3 protein is CASSLELLRQGNTEAFF. In nucleotides, the CDR3 is TGTGCCAGCAGCTTAGAACTCCTAAGACAGGGGAACACTGAAGCTTTCTTT.

This clonotype was observed many times. The V call is TRBV24-1, the J call TRBJ1-5, with unresolved D. The CDR3 runs 14 residues. The germline gives CDR1 KGHDR, CDR2 SFDVKD. V dropped 6 bases and J dropped 5 bases, with 13 bases sitting between them. The CDR3 loop is CATSPEGWDQPQHF. CDR3 DNA sequence: TGTGCCACCAGTCCCGAAGGATGGGATCAGCCCCAGCATTTT.

This clonotype was picked up many times. V is TRBV5-5 and J is TRBJ2-3; D remains ambiguous. V shed 4 bases and J shed 2 bases, with 8 bases lying between them. CDR1 is SGHKS and CDR2 is YYEKEE in the germline V gene (reference sequence). There are 13 residues in the CDR3. CDR3 amino acids: CASSTWTTDTQYF. The CDR3 nucleotides are TGTGCCAGCAGCACCTGGACCACAGATACGCAGTATTTT. Full variable domain (rest looked up from reference TRBV5-5 and TRBJ2-3): DAGVTQSPTHLIKTRGQQVTLRCSPISGHKSVSWYQQVLGQGPQFIFQYYEKEERGRGNFPDRFSARQFPNYSSELNVNALLLGDSALYLCASSTWTTDTQYFGPGTRLTVL.

This clonotype was seen only a few times. V is TRBV10-3 and J is TRBJ1-5, with TRBD1 matching 7 bases. After removal of 10 bases from V and 0 bases from J, the junction contained 6 bases not matched to a gene. Germline-derived CDR1 and CDR2 are ENHRY and SYGVKD. The CDR3 length is 14 residues. CDR3 residues: CASGTADSNQPQHF. The CDR3 nucleotides are TGTGCCAGCGGGACAGCCGATAGCAATCAGCCCCAGCATTTT.

The V gene is TRBV4-1, the J gene TRBJ1-5; no firm D call. The J call may be wrong; the DNA end is better matched by TRBJ2-3. This CDR3 is built from 13 residues. Germline V gene lookup returns CDR1 MGHRA and CDR2 YSYEKL. The CDR3 loop is CASSQIRNQPQYF. Here the CDR3 DNA reads TGCGCCAGCAGCCAAATACGAAATCAGCCCCAGTATTTT.

The chain couples TRBV3-1 to TRBJ2-3, with TRBD1 matching over 10 bases. Trimming removed 4 bases from V and 3 bases from J; junction bases left unmatched: 7. Germline values: CDR1 LGHDT, CDR2 YNNKEL (reference sequence). CDR3 length equals 16 residues. The CDR3 nucleotides are TGTGCCAGCAGCCGCTGGGACAGGGGAAGAACAGATACGCAGTATTTT. It codes for CASSRWDRGRTDTQYF.

Ten or more counts support this clonotype. The chain's CDR3 is CAVGQGAGTTNEKLFF. DNA of the CDR3: TGTGCCGTCGGACAGGGGGCAGGGACAACTAATGAAAAACTGTTTTTT. The V gene is TRBV10-3, the J gene TRBJ1-4; 11 bases match TRBD1. V shed 11 bases, J shed 0 bases, and the junction held 8 bases outside the gene matches. The germline V gene encodes CDR1 ENHRY and CDR2 SYGVKD. CDR3 length equals 16 residues.

The chain links TRBV4-3 to TRBJ2-6; D perhaps matches TRBD2 (5 bases). The V and J ends lost 1 base and 4 bases respectively, with 8 bases between them. The CDR3 contains 15 residues. Germline loops: CDR1 LGHNA, CDR2 YSLEER. DNA for the CDR3: TGCGCCAGCAGCCAAGGGAGGAGCGGGGCCAACGTCCTGACTTTC. Its protein is CASSQGRSGANVLTF.

With regard to this clonotype: Being one base from a much bigger clone, this may be a read error. This chain uses TRBV27 with TRBJ2-1; D is ambiguous. The V gene lost 4 bases and the J gene lost 4 bases, with 14 bases spanning the gap. CDR1 and CDR2 (germline): MNHEY, SMNVEV (reference sequence). The CDR3 totals 15 residues. In nucleotides, the CDR3 is TGTGCCAGCAGTTGGCGGTCAAATGGTTACAATGAGCAGTTCTTC. This gives the protein CASSWRSNGYNEQFF.

The genes are TRBV7-9 and TRBJ2-7; maybe TRBD1 (6 bases). CDR3 length equals 11 residues. Germline lookup yields CDR1 SEHNR and CDR2 FQNEAQ (reference sequence). V lost 11 bases to trimming and J lost 3 bases, with 11 bases between them. CDR3 protein: CAYRDIYEQYF. In DNA, the CDR3 is TGTGCCTACAGGGACATCTACGAGCAGTACTTC.

This clonotype was counted a few times. The chain carries TRBV20-1 and TRBJ2-3; 12 bases line up with TRBD2. V lost 6 bases to trimming and J lost 6 bases; unmatched junction nucleotides: 7. The CDR3 is 14 amino acids. Germline V gene lookup returns CDR1 DFQATT and CDR2 SNEGSKA (reference sequence). The CDR3 is CSARTSGTRDTQYF. In nucleotides, the CDR3 is TGCAGTGCCAGGACTAGCGGGACGCGTGATACGCAGTATTTT.

This clonotype occurred many times. For the CDR3, the DNA is TGTGCCTGGGCGAGGGCGGGATCCTATGGCTACACCTTC. Protein: CAWARAGSYGYTF. The chain carries TRBV30 and TRBJ1-2; D gene ambiguous. Trimming took off 5 bases at V and 4 bases at J, with 14 bases between the two ends. The germline V gene encodes CDR1 GTSNPN and CDR2 SVGIG (reference sequence). This CDR3 is 13 amino acids long.

Only a few counts were recorded for this clonotype. A read error may be the cause here, since a much bigger clone is one base away. The rearrangement uses TRBV12-3 or TRBV12-4 and TRBJ2-7; no definite D call. This CDR3 is built from 14 residues. V lost 4 bases and J 6 bases, leaving 16 bases between the germline ends. DNA for the CDR3: TGTGCCAGCAGTTGCCTCACCTCTGGCAGCGAGCAGTACTTC. This codes for CASSCLTSGSEQYF.

This clonotype was observed at least ten times. The chain recombines TRBV7-2 with TRBJ2-7, with TRBD1 as a possible D gene (6 bases). The V end was cut by 0 bases, the J end by 3 bases, with 21 bases between. The CDR3 extends over 18 amino acids. Germline CDR1 reads SGHTA; CDR2 reads FQGNSA. Here the CDR3 reads CASSLARHGTQEDYEQYF. The CDR3 DNA is TGTGCCAGCAGCTTAGCACGCCATGGGACACAGGAGGACTACGAGCAGTACTTC.

This clonotype has ten or more counts. This chain joins TRBV11-1 and TRBJ2-1; D may be TRBD1 (6 bases). Germline loops: CDR1 SGHAT, CDR2 FQDESV (reference sequence). CDR3 length: 15 residues. Trimming cost V 6 bases and J 6 bases, with 18 bases left between them. The CDR3 protein is CASRVGTGHLNEQFF. The DNA for the CDR3 is TGTGCCAGCAGGGTCGGTACGGGACACCTCAATGAGCAGTTCTTC.

The V and J genes are TRBV20-1 and TRBJ2-1; no firm D call. CDR3 length equals 15 residues. Trimming pared 5 bases from V and 6 bases from J, leaving 20 bases between. Germline CDR1 is DFQATT and CDR2 is SNEGSKA (reference sequence). As DNA, the CDR3 is TGCAGTGCTGGAACCTCTGCGACTGGGATCAATGAGCAGTTCTTC. Its translation: CSAGTSATGINEQFF.

The CDR3 coding sequence is TGCAGTGGGAAGGTCGACTACGAGCAGTACTTC. Amino acids: CSGKVDYEQYF. The chain combines TRBV20-1 with TRBJ2-4; D not certain. The end of the DNA fits TRBJ2-7 better, so the J call may be wrong. The length of the CDR3 is 11 residues. Germline V gives CDR1 DFQATT, CDR2 SNEGSKA (reference sequence).

The rearrangement uses TRBV15 and TRBJ2-7; D is ambiguous. Germline V CDR1 and CDR2: LNHNV, YYDKDF (reference sequence). V was clipped by 3 bases and J by 3 bases, with 9 bases between them. The CDR3 extends over 13 amino acids. CDR3 loop: CATSSGGVYEQYF. DNA for the CDR3: TGTGCCACCAGCAGTGGTGGGGTCTACGAGCAGTACTTC.

The count of this clonotype is one. At one end the junction does not follow the germline gene, possibly because of a read error. This chain links TRBV29-1 with TRBJ1-4; 7 bases are a match to TRBD1. CDR3 length: 13 residues. Germline values: CDR1 SQVTM, CDR2 ANQGSEA. The CDR3 loop reads CSVNRGGNEELFF. The CDR3, as DNA: TGCAGCGTTAACAGGGGCGGTAATGAAGAACTGTTTTTT.